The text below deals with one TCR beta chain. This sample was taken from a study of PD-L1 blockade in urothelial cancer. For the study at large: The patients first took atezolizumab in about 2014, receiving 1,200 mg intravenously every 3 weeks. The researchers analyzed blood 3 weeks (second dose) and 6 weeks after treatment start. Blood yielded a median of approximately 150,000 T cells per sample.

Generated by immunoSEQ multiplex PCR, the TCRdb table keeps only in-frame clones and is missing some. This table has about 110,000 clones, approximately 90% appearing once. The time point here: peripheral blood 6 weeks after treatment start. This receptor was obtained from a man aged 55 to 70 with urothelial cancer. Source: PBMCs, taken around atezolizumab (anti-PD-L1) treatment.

Written as DNA, the CDR3 is TGTGCCAGCAGTGGCGGTAGCGGGAGCCTAACCGGGGAGCTGTTTTTT. Protein: CASSGGSGSLTGELFF. The V gene is TRBV2, the J gene TRBJ2-2; 9 bases map to TRBD2. CDR1 is SNHLY and CDR2 is FYNNEI in the germline V gene. The CDR3 extends over 16 amino acids. V gave up 4 bases and J gave up 5 bases; unmatched junction bases: 8.